Below, 25 T cell receptor beta chains from the same sample are listed, as sequenced in a study of beta chain features in type 1 diabetes. Expressed TCRB transcripts were sequenced because the isolated RNA had all been reverse transcribed beforehand. Generated by immunoSEQ multiplex PCR, the TCRdb table keeps only in-frame clones and is missing some. The sample includes fewer than 300,000 clones, around 9.9% of them seen just once. Overall study findings and caveats: For Type 1 diabetes patients, all four CD4+ subsets carried TCRB CDR3s that were moderately but significantly shorter.

These receptors lack a known antigen. Sequenced input: naive CD4+ T cells from blood. The source of these receptors is a young man with type 1 diabetes.

This clone was counted between two and nine times. The V and J genes are TRBV29-1 and TRBJ2-1; 8 nucleotides match TRBD2. J gave up 6 bases and V 4 bases, and 5 bases lay outside the gene matches. Germline V lookup: CDR1 SQVTM, CDR2 ANQGSEA. CDR3 length: 13 amino acids. The DNA for the CDR3 is TGCAGCGTTGGGAAAAGCGGGGGCAATGAGCAGTTCTTC. Translation gives CSVGKSGGNEQFF.

This clone was detected only a few times. V and J are TRBV7-9 and TRBJ1-6; the match to TRBD1 covers 7 bases. Germline CDR1 and CDR2: SEHNR and FQNEAQ (reference sequence). The CDR3 totals 18 residues. V was pared by 1 base and J by 6 bases, with 12 bases of the junction left unmatched. CDR3 region: CASSLVFGTAAFNSPLHF. The CDR3, as DNA: TGTGCCAGCAGCTTAGTTTTCGGGACAGCGGCCTTTAATTCACCCCTCCACTTT.

This clone was seen a few times. V usage is TRBV4-2 and J usage is TRBJ2-5; D remains unclear. In germline, CDR1 is LGHNA, CDR2 YNFKEQ. CDR3 size: 12 residues. The V gene lost 0 bases and the J gene lost 5 bases, with 4 bases spanning the gap. CDR3 region: CASSQDSETQYF. Written as DNA, the CDR3 is TGTGCCAGCAGCCAAGATAGCGAGACCCAGTACTTC.

This chain uses TRBV4-3 with TRBJ2-3, with 8 bases lining up with TRBD1. The CDR3 contains 18 residues. Trimming cost V 1 base and J 4 bases; bases outside gene matches: 13. Germline CDR1 and CDR2: LGHNA and YSLEER. As DNA, the CDR3 is TGCGCCAGCAGCCAAGGTTACGGGACAGGCCTTTGGGCAGATACGCAGTATTTT. Translating gives CASSQGYGTGLWADTQYF.

This clone was picked up a small number of times. The chain employs TRBV10-2 and TRBJ2-3; D is unresolved. Trimming stripped 8 bases from V and 0 bases from J, with 6 bases between. The CDR3 has 12 residues. Germline values: CDR1 WSHSY, CDR2 SAAADI. CDR3 sequence reads: CASSPSTDTQYF. CDR3 coding DNA: TGCGCCAGCTCTCCTAGCACAGATACGCAGTATTTT.

The genes are TRBV30 and TRBJ1-2, with D possibly being TRBD1 (6 bases). The germline V gene has CDR1 GTSNPN and CDR2 SVGIG (reference sequence). This CDR3 region has 12 residues. The germline V and J ends were trimmed by 2 bases and 7 bases, with 11 bases remaining between them. CDR3 region: CAWSLGAGGYTF. Written as DNA, the CDR3 is TGTGCCTGGAGTTTGGGGGCGGGTGGCTACACCTTC.

Here the CDR3 DNA reads TGCGCCAGCAGCCGACAAACTAGCGGGGGTTACAATGAGCAGTTCTTC. This encodes CASSRQTSGGYNEQFF. This chain connects TRBV4-1 to TRBJ2-1; 11 bases are a match to TRBD2. This CDR3 is built from 16 residues. Germline V CDR1 and CDR2: MGHRA, YSYEKL. Losses at the gene ends were 4 bases for V and 4 bases for J; bases not matched to a gene: 6.

Here the CDR3 DNA reads TGTGCCAGCAGCCCGCCAGGCGTTGAGGGTAATGAGCAGTTCTTC. Translated: CASSPPGVEGNEQFF. The genes are TRBV7-9 and TRBJ2-1; D is possibly TRBD2 (5 bases). V was shortened by 5 bases and J by 7 bases, with 18 bases between the two germline ends. Per germline, CDR1 SEHNR and CDR2 FQNEAQ (reference sequence). The length of the CDR3 is 15 residues.

This clone turned up a few times. V is TRBV5-8 and J is TRBJ2-5, with 8 nucleotides matching TRBD1. This CDR3 has 17 residues. CDR1 is SGHTS and CDR2 is YDEGEE in the germline V gene. The V gene end was trimmed by 3 bases and the J gene end by 7 bases; junction bases not matched to a gene: 17. CDR3 region: CASSSAALGQGLGTQYF. Here the CDR3 DNA reads TGTGCCAGCAGCTCCGCCGCGTTAGGACAGGGACTCGGGACCCAGTACTTC.

The table lists this clone with a few counts. The rearrangement joins TRBV2 to TRBJ2-5, with D perhaps matching TRBD2 (7 bases). The V gene's germline CDR1 is SNHLY and CDR2 FYNNEI. The CDR3 is 14 residues long. Trimming removed 6 bases at V and 5 bases at J, with 16 bases between. The CDR3, as DNA: TGTGCCAGCAGGCCCCCGGGGGGCGCGGAGACCCAGTACTTC. It translates to CASRPPGGAETQYF.

There are a few counts of this clone. V is TRBV30 and J is TRBJ1-4; weak D call: TRBD1 (5 bases). CDR1 is GTSNPN and CDR2 is SVGIG in the germline V gene (reference sequence). The CDR3 covers 15 residues. Trimming shortened V by 0 bases and J by 8 bases, and 16 bases separated the two germline ends. The CDR3 DNA sequence: TGTGCCTGGAGTGTAATCAAGGGGTGGTCGGAAAAACTGTTTTTT. Translating it yields CAWSVIKGWSEKLFF.

In its sample, this clone was seen a few times. The CDR3 spells CASSTQPGNRVGATQYF. For the CDR3, the DNA is TGTGCCAGCAGCACCCAACCAGGGAACAGGGTGGGTGCGACCCAGTACTTC. The gene calls are TRBV9 and TRBJ2-5, with D perhaps TRBD1 (6 bases). V lost 4 bases and J lost 7, with 26 bases in between. The V gene's germline CDR1 is SGDLS and CDR2 YYNGEE. This CDR3 is 17 amino acids long.

This clone turned up a few times. The rearrangement links TRBV7-2 to TRBJ2-6; tentatively, D is TRBD1 (6 bases). V lost 7 bases and J 0 bases, leaving 16 bases between the germline ends. Germline lookup yields CDR1 SGHTA and CDR2 FQGNSA. The CDR3 is 17 amino acids. CDR3 residues: CASNSDWGPSGANVLTF. CDR3 DNA: TGTGCCAGCAACTCCGATTGGGGGCCCTCTGGGGCCAACGTCCTGACTTTC. The entire variable domain, with the rest obtained from reference TRBV7-2 and TRBJ2-6, is as follows: GAGVSQSPSNKVTEKGKDVELRCDPISGHTALYWYRQSLGQGLEFLIYFQGNSAPDKSGLPSDRFSAERTGGSVSTLTIQRTQQEDSAVYLCASNSDWGPSGANVLTFGAGSRLTVL.

The genes are TRBV19 and TRBJ2-2, with D tentatively TRBD2 (5 bases). Looked up from germline, CDR1 is LNHDA and CDR2 is SQIVND (reference sequence). The CDR3 has 13 residues. V lost 4 bases and J lost 5, with 8 bases in between. DNA of the CDR3: TGTGCCAGTAGTACCCAGCGGACCGGGGAGCTGTTTTTT. As protein: CASSTQRTGELFF.

This chain connects TRBV14 to TRBJ2-1, with TRBD1 identical over 9 bases. This CDR3 spans 16 amino acids. Germline-derived CDR1 and CDR2 are SGHDN and FVKESK. Unmatched junction bases numbered 7, after V lost 4 bases and J lost 3 bases. CDR3 amino acids: CASSRPRDRVYNEQFF. Here the CDR3 DNA reads TGTGCCAGCAGCCGACCCCGGGACAGGGTCTACAATGAGCAGTTCTTC.

This clone was observed a few times. The sample holds other DNA sequences that translate to the same CDR3. The V call is TRBV15, the J call TRBJ2-7; possible D gene TRBD2, 5 bases. CDR3 size: 13 residues. Trimming left V 0 bases short and J 3 bases short, with 6 bases between. The germline gives CDR1 LNHNV, CDR2 YYDKDF (reference sequence). For the CDR3, the DNA is TGTGCCACCAGCAGAGATCGGGGCTACGAGCAGTACTTC. Its protein product is CATSRDRGYEQYF.

This clone has only a few counts. The gene calls are TRBV2 and TRBJ1-5, with TRBD1 matching over 7 bases. Unmatched junction bases numbered 11, after V lost 3 bases and J lost 6 bases. The CDR3 has 16 amino acids. From germline, CDR1 is SNHLY and CDR2 FYNNEI. The CDR3 here is CASSDLTGLAGQPQHF. The DNA for the CDR3 is TGTGCCAGCAGTGATCTGACAGGGTTGGCAGGTCAGCCCCAGCATTTT. The full variable domain, completed using reference TRBV2 and TRBJ1-5, is EPEVTQTPSHQVTQMGQEVILRCVPISNHLYFYWYRQILGQKVEFLVSFYNNEISEKSEIFDDQFSVERPDGSNFTLKIRSTKLEDSAMYFCASSDLTGLAGQPQHFGDGTRLSIL.

The chain carries TRBV5-4 and TRBJ2-3; a possible D gene is TRBD1 (6 bases). The germline V gene encodes CDR1 SGHNT and CDR2 YYREEE (reference sequence). The CDR3 has 14 amino acids. Trimming pared 4 bases from V and 5 bases from J, leaving 14 bases between. CDR3 protein: CASSSYQGIDTQYF. DNA of the CDR3: TGTGCCAGCAGCAGTTACCAGGGGATAGATACGCAGTATTTT.

This clone appeared a few times. This chain joins TRBV4-1 and TRBJ1-2, with a possible D match to TRBD1 (5 bases). Germline V gene data show CDR1 as MGHRA and CDR2 as YSYEKL. V was pared by 0 bases and J by 4 bases, with 12 bases between. CDR3 length: 15 amino acids. The CDR3 bases are TGCGCCAGCAGCCAAGATTCGGGGGGGAGCTATGGCTACACCTTC. Amino acids: CASSQDSGGSYGYTF.

The chain is built from TRBV5-6 and TRBJ2-5; a possible D gene is TRBD2 (7 bases). Trimming took off 0 bases at V and 4 bases at J, with 13 bases between the two ends. The CDR3 consists of 15 residues. Germline CDR1 SGHDT, CDR2 YYEEEE. The CDR3 DNA follows: TGTGCCAGCAGCTTGGCCGGGGGGCCCTCAGAGACCCAGTACTTC. It codes for CASSLAGGPSETQYF.

The CDR3 DNA follows: TGTGCCAGCTCCCGAAACAGGGGTTATGGCAATCAGCCCCAGCATTTT. Translating gives CASSRNRGYGNQPQHF. The chain carries TRBV18 and TRBJ1-5, with 7 bases fitting TRBD1. The CDR3 contains 16 residues. Germline CDR1 is KGHSH and CDR2 is LQKENI. The V gene end was trimmed by 6 bases and the J gene end by 2 bases; junction bases not matched to a gene: 10.

This clone has only a few counts. This chain joins TRBV4-2 and TRBJ1-4; maybe TRBD1 (5 bases). The CDR3 contains 16 residues. Germline V CDR1 and CDR2: LGHNA, YNFKEQ. Trimming pared 6 bases from V and 1 base from J, leaving 15 bases between. In DNA, the CDR3 is TGTGCCAGCAGTACTGCTCAGGGCCGAACTAATGAAAAACTGTTTTTT. Amino acids: CASSTAQGRTNEKLFF.

A few counts support this clone. The chain uses TRBV15 and TRBJ2-5; TRBD1 is a possible D gene (6 bases). CDR3 size: 15 residues. Germline CDR1 and CDR2: LNHNV and YYDKDF (reference sequence). Deletions cut 0 bases from V and 2 bases from J, with 10 bases between. In DNA form, the CDR3 reads TGTGCCACCAGCAGAGATTCAGGGGCGCAAGAGACCCAGTACTTC. Translated, it gives CATSRDSGAQETQYF. Based on the CDR3 plus reference TRBV15 and TRBJ2-5, the full variable domain is DAMVIQNPRYQVTQFGKPVTLSCSQTLNHNVMYWYQQKSSQAPKLLFHYYDKDFNNEADTPDNFQSRRPNTSFCFLDIRSPGLGDTAMYLCATSRDSGAQETQYFGPGTRLLVL.

This clone was seen only a few times. The V call is TRBV15, the J call TRBJ2-5; D is unresolved. V was cut by 0 bases and J by 1 base, with 9 bases left in between. Germline lookup yields CDR1 LNHNV and CDR2 YYDKDF (reference sequence). The CDR3 spans 15 residues. For the CDR3, the DNA is TGTGCCACCAGCAGAGATCGCGGCCTCCAAGAGACCCAGTACTTC. Amino acid sequence: CATSRDRGLQETQYF.

This chain uses TRBV30 with TRBJ2-1, with unresolved D. The V end lost 3 bases, the J end lost 7 bases, and 7 bases lay between the germline ends. CDR1 and CDR2 from the germline V gene are GTSNPN and SVGIG (reference sequence). The CDR3 runs 11 residues. CDR3 region: CAWSGTNEQFF. The CDR3 nucleotides read TGTGCCTGGAGCGGTACTAATGAGCAGTTCTTC.